This T cell receptor (beta chain) was recorded in a study of control samples from healthy donors and cancer patients. Some clones are missing from TCRdb's copy, which holds only in-frame ones; the method was immunoSEQ multiplex PCR. The sample holds around 130,000 clones, roughly 90% seen once. The V gene end was trimmed by 5 bases and the J gene end by 9 bases; junction bases not matched to a gene: 11. The CDR3 sequence is 16 residues long. Per germline, CDR1 PRHDT and CDR2 FYEKMQ (reference sequence). This chain links TRBV13 with TRBJ1-6; 9 positions match TRBD1. Sequenced: blood. The clonotype comes from a man in his fifties in good health. The CDR3 reads CASSGALQGASSPLHF. DNA of the CDR3: TGTGCCAGCAGCGGGGCCCTACAGGGGGCGAGTTCACCCCTCCACTTT.